A selection of T cell receptor beta chains follows, all from one sample in a study of Ad26.COV2.S vaccination and SARS-CoV-2 variants. Clones were read by immunoSEQ multiplex PCR, and TCRdb kept only the in-frame ones, dropping some. Here the sample spans about 680,000 clones, around 90% being singletons. The sample in question was peripheral blood, obtained in a trial of Ad26.COV2.S vaccine versus placebo. Receptor source: a person aged 18-60 years who received the Ad26.COV2.S COVID-19 vaccine or a placebo. Each CDR3 is given with its conserved first and last residue. Each record gives: clone size, V gene, J gene, D gene, CDR3 DNA, CDR3 protein. The D gene is left open where the match is weak. Clone size is given for some rows only: seen once, a few or many times, or a class if the clone is expanded.

clone size: NA
V gene: TRBV10-3
J gene: TRBJ2-5
D gene: NA
CDR3 DNA: TGTGCCATCAGTGTTGGGGTCGACGAGACCCAGTACTTC
CDR3 protein: CAISVGVDETQYF

clone size: NA
V gene: TRBV11-2
J gene: TRBJ1-4
D gene: NA
CDR3 DNA: TGTGCCAGCAGCCCACTATCCGGGACAGAAAAACTGTTTTTT
CDR3 protein: CASSPLSGTEKLFF

clone size: NA
V gene: TRBV7-9
J gene: TRBJ2-5
D gene: NA
CDR3 DNA: TGTGCCAGCAGCTTAATAATAGGGTCCGGTCAAGAGACCCAGTACTTC
CDR3 protein: CASSLIIGSGQETQYF

clone size: NA
V gene: TRBV10-3
J gene: TRBJ2-3
D gene: NA
CDR3 DNA: TGTGCCATCTCGAACAGCTTCACAGATACGCAGTATTTT
CDR3 protein: CAISNSFTDTQYF

clone size: NA
V gene: TRBV6-5
J gene: TRBJ2-3
D gene: TRBD1
CDR3 DNA: TGTGCCAGCACCCAGACAGGGGGCAAAAGGACGCAGTATTTT
CDR3 protein: CASTQTGGKRTQYF

clone size: NA
V gene: TRBV5-1
J gene: TRBJ2-1
D gene: TRBD2
CDR3 DNA: TGCGCCAGCAGACCCTCTAGCGGGGAGCCCTACAATGAGCAGTTCTTC
CDR3 protein: CASRPSSGEPYNEQFF

clone size: NA
V gene: TRBV21-1
J gene: TRBJ2-5
D gene: NA
CDR3 DNA: TGTGCCAGCAGCAAAGAGGCTCCTGGGGTAGAGACCCAGTACTTC
CDR3 protein: CASSKEAPGVETQYF

clone size: NA
V gene: TRBV24-1
J gene: TRBJ2-2
D gene: NA
CDR3 DNA: TGTGCCACCAGTGATCCCATCGGAGGGTTAATAACCGGGGAGCTGTTTTTT
CDR3 protein: CATSDPIGGLITGELFF

clone size: NA
V gene: TRBV5-1
J gene: TRBJ1-4
D gene: NA
CDR3 DNA: TGCGCCAGCAGCTTATCAGGGTCCGGGAGGGCTAATGAAAAACTGTTTTTT
CDR3 protein: CASSLSGSGRANEKLFF

clone size: few
V gene: TRBV28
J gene: TRBJ1-5
D gene: TRBD1
CDR3 DNA: TGTGCCAGCAGTTGGTTCGACAGGGCCAATCAGCCCCAGCATTTT
CDR3 protein: CASSWFDRANQPQHF

clone size: NA
V gene: TRBV9
J gene: TRBJ2-5
D gene: NA
CDR3 DNA: TGTGCCAGCAGCCTCTCGTGGGTCCAAGAGACCCAGTACTTC
CDR3 protein: CASSLSWVQETQYF